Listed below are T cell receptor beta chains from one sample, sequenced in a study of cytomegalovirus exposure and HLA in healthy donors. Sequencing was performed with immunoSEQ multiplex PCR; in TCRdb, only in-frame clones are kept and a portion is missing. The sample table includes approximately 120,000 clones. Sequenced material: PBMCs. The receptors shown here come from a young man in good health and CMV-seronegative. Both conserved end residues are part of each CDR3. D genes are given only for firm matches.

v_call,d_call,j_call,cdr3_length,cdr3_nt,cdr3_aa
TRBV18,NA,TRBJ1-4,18,TGTGCCAGCTCTCTCCTAGGCAGCGGGCAACCTTATAATGAAAAACTGTTTTTT,CASSLLGSGQPYNEKLFF
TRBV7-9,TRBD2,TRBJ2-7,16,TGTGCCAGCAGCGCCGGGAGGGGCCGGGGAAACTACGAGCAGTACTTC,CASSAGRGRGNYEQYF
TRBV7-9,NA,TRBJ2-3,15,TGTGCCAGCTCCCTGTCGGCTAGCGGCACAGATACGCAGTATTTT,CASSLSASGTDTQYF
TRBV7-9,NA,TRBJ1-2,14,TGTGCCAGCAGCCTCTTGACAGACGACTATGGCTACACCTTC,CASSLLTDDYGYTF
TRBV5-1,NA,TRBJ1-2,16,TGCGCCAGCAGCTTGGACCCAAGACAGGCCGACTATGGCTACACCTTC,CASSLDPRQADYGYTF
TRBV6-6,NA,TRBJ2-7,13,TGTGCCAGCAGTCGAGGCAGGGACTACGAGCAGTACTTC,CASSRGRDYEQYF
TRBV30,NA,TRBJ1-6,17,TGTGCCTGGACTCCAATACAGGCCAGCTCCTATAATTCACCCCTCCACTTT,CAWTPIQASSYNSPLHF
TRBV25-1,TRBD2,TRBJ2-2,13,TGTGCCAGCGGGACTAGCGGGACCGGGGAGCTGTTTTTT,CASGTSGTGELFF
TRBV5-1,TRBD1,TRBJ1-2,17,TGCGCCAGCAGCTTAGATACTAACAGGGGGGGCCTTTATGGCTACACCTTC,CASSLDTNRGGLYGYTF
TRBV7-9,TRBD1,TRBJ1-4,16,TGTGCCAGCAGCTTCCGCCGGGACAGGGAAAATGAAAAACTGTTTTTT,CASSFRRDRENEKLFF